This entry is about one TCR beta chain. Its antigen is currently not known. No much larger clonotype is one base removed from it; base qualities were not supplied. Inclusive of the bounding cysteine and phenylalanine, the CDR3 is 15 residues long. Only the CDR3 DNA stays, 45 bases, in frame from base 1. In the germline V gene, CDR1 corresponds to KGHSH and CDR2 to LQKENI. V sheds 3 bases and J sheds 7 bases, leaving 18 bases between their ends. This record comes from a study of shared clonotypes between healthy human individuals (dated by TCRdb to 2019 to 2021). At the level of the whole study: The cohort included three men and a couple of women between 18 and 49 years of age. For each donor, CD4 naive and CD4 memory were each given three plates, CD8 naive was given two plates, and CD8 memory was given one plate. To estimate repertoire size and how much clonotype sharing occurs between individuals, the study deeply sequenced the blood TCR repertoires of roughly 5 healthy adults. Libraries were prepared and TCR repertoires were sequenced by different laboratories using diverse techniques, in order to increase sequencing depth and limit assay-specific biases. Per donor, leukapheresis produced somewhere between about 0.94 and 9.5 billion PBMCs.

The paper's findings and limits, for the study overall: Pairwise subsampling led to the expectation that sequencing depth would affect the degree of clonotype sharing among donors. Naive subsets generally had larger estimated clonotype richness than memory subsets. Sampling was restricted to blood, and TCR repertoires in tissue are likely to differ from TCR repertoires in blood. Across a few donors, 5% to 6% of naive CD4, approximately 3.5% of naive CD8, about 2.3% of memory CD4, and 0.4% of memory CD8 clonotypes were shared. Because the study included a small number of donors, the genetic and exposure-history diversity represented was limited. Clonotypes shared by all four sorted-subset donors showed higher generation probabilities than non-shared clonotypes. Even with the large sequencing depth, rarefaction of the sorted-subset datasets indicated that sequencing was incomplete.

The donors were healthy, HIV-negative adults with no recently reported acute infections or vaccinations. Only Caucasian adults living in Nashville, Tennessee, USA were represented among the donors. CD4+ T cells were enriched by magnetic negative selection; naive cells were then positively selected on CD45RA, and the negative fraction formed the memory subset. After blood collection by leukapheresis, PBMCs were isolated using Ficoll-Histopaque density gradient centrifugation and then cryopreserved in the vapor phase of liquid nitrogen. Analytical flow cytometry was used to check the purity and quantity of each magnetically sorted T cell population. From each sorted fraction, genomic DNA was isolated and quantified by UV absorbance on a Nanodrop 2000c. Using the deep immunoSEQ assay, TCR CDR3 regions were amplified from genomic DNA by multiplex PCR. Extracted genomic DNA from each cell subset was spread evenly across all wells of several immunoSEQ 96-well plates, with each plate serving as a replicate. Each replicate PCR for sorted subsets received around 0.2 ug genomic DNA, equal to around 32,000 T cell genomes. Purified libraries were quantified with a Qubit 3.0 fluorometer, sized on a Bioanalyzer 2100, and re-quantified with the KAPA Library Quantification kit. Every immunoSEQ 96-well plate was sequenced on a dedicated single-read 150-cycle Illumina NextSeq 550 flow cell. The paper's processing steps were these. Because the immunoSEQ output held only junctional sequences and lacked quality scores, the filtering could not match the filtering applied to full-length reads. To assign V/J genes and CDR3, sequences were annotated using PyIR, a Python wrapper for IgBLAST v1.9, with IMGT germline references. Reads were filtered out if the reads had weak V/J assignments (E-value above 1e-6), no CDR3, stop codons, out-of-frame junctions, or ambiguous translated residues. A V3J clonotype was defined by an identical inferred V gene, J gene, and CDR3 amino acid sequence. Percentage overlap between repertoires was computed as shared unique clonotypes divided by the size of the smaller repertoire. Repertoire richness was assessed with RTK rarefaction, the Chao1 estimator, and Recon v2.1 estimates of unobserved clonotypes. For all TCRbeta clonotypes obtained by the gDNA method from four donors, generation probabilities were computed with OLGA. TCRdb re-hosts the immuneACCESS table, in-frame sequences only. Its copies lack some clones; in the studies checked, an unresolved V gene accounts for under half of them, and the cause for the rest is not known. V and J calls and clone size are given by that table; D and trimming were obtained from the DNA. Across this sample there are about 730,000 clones, with approximately 77% seen only once. About 1.7% of the sample is in the top ten clones.

This clonotype was sampled from a woman aged 25 to 39 in good health. Sequencing input: memory CD4+ T cells sorted from blood. The sample's cell subset or site, from its label and the paper: CD45RA-negative fraction. The chain couples TRBV18 to TRBJ2-5; matching of 6 bases hints at TRBD1 as the D gene. The sequenced DNA is TGTGCCAGCTCACCGGTCGGACAGAGGCCATTGACCCAGTACTTC. Protein translation: CASSPVGQRPLTQYF.